This record covers a single T cell receptor beta chain. The data were produced by immunoSEQ multiplex PCR, yet TCRdb's version contains in-frame clones alone and is incomplete. The table lists about 77,000 clones, roughly 88% of them singletons, with about 1.8% in the top ten. The sample comes from a study of OX40 agonist ivuxolimab in advanced cancers. The germline V gene has CDR1 SGHTA and CDR2 FQGTGA. CDR3 length equals 14 residues. V lost 1 base, J lost 2 bases, and 8 bases lay in between. The input for sequencing was CD4+ or CD8+ T cells sorted from blood, taken in a trial of the OX40 agonist ivuxolimab. The V call is TRBV7-3, the J call TRBJ1-1; the D gene is possibly TRBD1 (5 bases). This sequence originates from an adult with an advanced solid tumor such as melanoma, head and neck, liver or kidney cancer. The CDR3 region has the DNA TGTGCCAGCAGCTTAAGCGGGGCTAACACTGAAGCTTTCTTT. This gives the protein CASSLSGANTEAFF.